This T cell receptor (beta chain) was documented in a study of cytotoxic CD8 clonotypes in ibrutinib-treated CLL. Study context: Following treatment for a median roughly 12 months, range 6 to 36, response samples were then taken.

The CDR3 covers 16 residues. V was clipped by 1 base and J by 2 bases; unmatched bases: 2. Germline V gives CDR1 SGHTA, CDR2 FQGNSA. TCRdb keeps only in-frame clones here, not all; method: immunoSEQ multiplex PCR. The table shows roughly 53,000 clones, with roughly 49% occurring only once. The V and J genes are TRBV7-2 and TRBJ2-1, with TRBD2 matching over 10 bases. This clonotype was sampled from a human donor with chronic lymphocytic leukemia. Here the sequenced sample was PBMCs, taken at disease progression, from a patient treated with ibrutinib. CDR3 nucleotides: TGTGCCAGCAGCTTAGTAGCGGGAGGTACCTACAATGAGCAGTTCTTC. It specifies CASSLVAGGTYNEQFF.